The clone carrying this TCR beta chain was observed a single time. Its antigen is not known. The PCR used 60 Vbeta and 13 Jbeta primers. Some clones are missing from TCRdb's copy, which holds only in-frame ones; the method was immunoSEQ multiplex PCR. The sample carries 150,000 to 200,000 clones, roughly 84% recorded once. The sample is drawn from a study of cytomegalovirus exposure and HLA in healthy donors. When sampled, the donors appeared nominally healthy, though they likely had unrecorded immune exposures. This CDR3 spans 13 amino acids. V was shortened by 7 bases and J by 5 bases, with 12 bases between the two germline ends. Germline CDR1 and CDR2: SNHLY and FYNNEI. Overall study results and limits: Sequencing artifact likely explains a cluster of highly shared sequence variants.

The sequence was obtained from a girl under three years old in good health and CMV-seronegative. The chain links TRBV2 to TRBJ1-5; D gene ambiguous. Sequencing was done on a sample of PBMCs. The CDR3 sequence is CASNVGSDQPQHF. The CDR3 nucleotides read TGTGCCAGCAATGTCGGTAGTGATCAGCCCCAGCATTTT.